A selection of T cell receptor beta chains follows, all from one sample in a study of graft-versus-host responses after intestinal transplantation. Libraries were prepared by immunoSEQ multiplex PCR; TCRdb keeps only in-frame clonotypes and omits some of them. The table has some 62,000 clones, approximately 91% seen once. These receptors' antigens are unknown. Specimen: unstimulated CD8+ T cells sorted from spleen or lymph node cells, collected before transplant. These receptors were obtained from a human donor who was the organ donor for an intestinal transplant. Both conserved end residues are trimmed from each CDR3.

len	v_gene	j_gene	CDR3aa
14	TRBV18	TRBJ1-5	ASSPSRGRGNQPQH
12	TRBV6-4	TRBJ2-1	ASSDGTGVEEQF
12	TRBV11-2	TRBJ2-5	ASSLAAYQETQY
13	TRBV9	TRBJ2-1	ASSVASGRGNEQF
11	TRBV11-2	TRBJ2-7	ASSLVVDYEQY
14	TRBV29-1	TRBJ2-3	SVESGTSGRWDTQY
14	TRBV4-2	TRBJ1-2	ASSRFAGTEFYGYT
16	TRBV28	TRBJ1-3	ASRPGHRELDSGNTIY
12	TRBV5-4	TRBJ1-1	ASSPLLGGTEAF
11	TRBV27	TRBJ2-1	ATRVGGLNEQF
18	TRBV28	TRBJ1-3	ASSLWSTGQGIISGNTIY
12	TRBV19	TRBJ2-7	ASSLTGWAYEQY
16	TRBV28	TRBJ2-2	ASSFLAGYSYLHGELF
11	TRBV7-9	TRBJ2-2	ASSPSSTGELF
12	TRBV28	TRBJ1-1	ASSSADRTSEAF
15	TRBV28	TRBJ2-6	ASSQTGPSSGANVLT
11	TRBV9	TRBJ2-3	ASSERSTDTQY
12	TRBV28	TRBJ2-1	ASSPGTAYNEQF
14	TRBV15	TRBJ1-5	ATSGPVSHSNQPQH
13	TRBV6-1	TRBJ2-5	ATKADSPTQETQY
14	TRBV19	TRBJ2-3	ASSSRVWTGTDTQY
12	TRBV5-5	TRBJ1-4	ASSLERTGKKLF
12	TRBV9	TRBJ2-1	ASSAAAGHNEQF
12	TRBV9	TRBJ2-5	ASSQGLAEETQY
13	TRBV7-2	TRBJ2-2	ASSLTGSNTGELF
14	TRBV19	TRBJ2-1	ASSIWAGGPYNEQF
11	TRBV19	TRBJ2-7	ASSIGLFYEQY
13	TRBV27	TRBJ2-7	ASSFGSASAYEQY
13	TRBV7-9	TRBJ2-7	ASSSLTPNSYEQY
13	TRBV6-4	TRBJ2-6	ASSDRGGGANVLT
12	TRBV30	TRBJ2-7	AWSVHRVGYEQY
14	TRBV4-3	TRBJ2-1	ASSPRGAGGPDEQF
12	TRBV27	TRBJ2-7	ASSFRAGVYEQY
12	TRBV7-9	TRBJ1-4	ASSFGTGDEKLF
13	TRBV14	TRBJ2-2	ASSHRQASTGELF
11	TRBV6-5	TRBJ2-7	ASSYQGSYEQY
15	TRBV4-2	TRBJ2-2	ASSQGLAGPNTGELF
15	TRBV25-1	TRBJ1-1	ASSTLRGDRAPYEAF
10	TRBV11-1	TRBJ1-1	ASSTGTAEAF
14	TRBV28	TRBJ1-5	ASSLIREEGNQPQH
8	TRBV14	TRBJ1-1	ASSFKQVF
17	TRBV6-1	TRBJ1-4	ASSDVPGREFATNEKLF
12	TRBV9	TRBJ2-3	ASSVGQGTDTQY
14	TRBV15	TRBJ2-3	ATSRPLAGGSDTQY
11	TRBV5-4	TRBJ2-7	ASRREFYYEQY